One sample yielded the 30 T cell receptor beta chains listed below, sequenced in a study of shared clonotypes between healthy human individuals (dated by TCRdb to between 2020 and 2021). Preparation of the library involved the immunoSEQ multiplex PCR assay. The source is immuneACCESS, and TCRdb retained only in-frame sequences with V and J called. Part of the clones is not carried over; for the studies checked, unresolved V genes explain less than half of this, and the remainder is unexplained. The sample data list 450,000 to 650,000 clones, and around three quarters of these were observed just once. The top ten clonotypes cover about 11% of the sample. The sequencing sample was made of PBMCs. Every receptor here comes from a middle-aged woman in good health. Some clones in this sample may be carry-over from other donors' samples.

CDR3 loop: CASSIGQGLFEQYF. As DNA, the CDR3 is TGTGCCAGCAGCATAGGACAGGGTTTGTTCGAGCAGTACTTC. The chain joins TRBV11-2 to TRBJ2-7; 8 nucleotides agree with TRBD1. The length of the CDR3 is 14 residues. The germline gives CDR1 SGHAT, CDR2 FQNNGV. The V gene end was trimmed by 5 bases and the J gene end by 6 bases; junction bases not matched to a gene: 9.

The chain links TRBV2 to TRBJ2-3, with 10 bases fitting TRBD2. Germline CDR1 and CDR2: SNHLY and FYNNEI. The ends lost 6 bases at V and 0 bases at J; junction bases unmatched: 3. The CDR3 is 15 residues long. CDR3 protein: CASRSTSGSTDTQYF. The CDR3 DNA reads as TGTGCCAGCAGATCGACTAGCGGGAGCACAGATACGCAGTATTTT.

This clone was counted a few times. The CDR3 is CATRITGEDTQYF. The DNA for the CDR3 is TGTGCCACGAGGATCACAGGGGAAGATACGCAGTATTTT. The V and J genes are TRBV10-3 and TRBJ2-3; 7 bases fit TRBD1. Germline V CDR1 and CDR2: ENHRY, SYGVKD. V lost 10 bases and J lost 5; bases outside the gene matches: 9. The CDR3 contains 13 residues.

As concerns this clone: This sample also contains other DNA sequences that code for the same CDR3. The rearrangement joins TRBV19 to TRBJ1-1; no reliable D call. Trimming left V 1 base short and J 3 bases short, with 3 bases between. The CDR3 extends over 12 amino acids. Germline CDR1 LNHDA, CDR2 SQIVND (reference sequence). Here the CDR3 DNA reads TGTGCCAGTAGTATAGCGGACACTGAAGCTTTCTTT. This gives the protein CASSIADTEAFF.

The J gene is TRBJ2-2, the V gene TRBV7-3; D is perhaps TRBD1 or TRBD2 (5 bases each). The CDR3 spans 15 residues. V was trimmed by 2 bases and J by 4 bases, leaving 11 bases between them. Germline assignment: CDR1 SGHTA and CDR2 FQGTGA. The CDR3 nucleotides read TGTGCCAGCAGCTTAGCGAGGGGTTCCACCGGGGAGCTGTTTTTT. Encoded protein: CASSLARGSTGELFF.

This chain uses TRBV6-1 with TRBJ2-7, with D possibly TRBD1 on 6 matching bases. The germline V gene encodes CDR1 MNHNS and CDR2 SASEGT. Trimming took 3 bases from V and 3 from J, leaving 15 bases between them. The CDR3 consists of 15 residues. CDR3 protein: CASSDTGRSNYEQYF. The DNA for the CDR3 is TGTGCCAGCAGTGATACAGGGCGTTCGAACTACGAGCAGTACTTC.

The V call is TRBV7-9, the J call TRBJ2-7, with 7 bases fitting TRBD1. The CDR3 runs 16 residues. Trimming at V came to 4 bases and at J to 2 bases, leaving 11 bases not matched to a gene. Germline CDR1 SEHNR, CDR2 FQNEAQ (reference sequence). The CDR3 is CASSSPQGYKPYEQYF. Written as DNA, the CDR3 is TGTGCCAGCAGCTCGCCACAGGGGTATAAACCCTACGAGCAGTACTTC.

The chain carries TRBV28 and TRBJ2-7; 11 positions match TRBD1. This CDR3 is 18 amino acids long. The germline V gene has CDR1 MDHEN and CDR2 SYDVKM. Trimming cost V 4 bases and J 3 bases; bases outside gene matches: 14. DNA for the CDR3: TGTGCCAGCAGTTCGTACAGGGCGGACAGGGGGCTATTCTACGAGCAGTACTTC. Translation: CASSSYRADRGLFYEQYF.

CDR3 protein: CASSYGLGSPLHF. In nucleotides, the CDR3 is TGTGCCAGCAGTTACGGGCTAGGCTCACCCCTCCACTTT. The gene calls are TRBV6-5 and TRBJ1-6, with D unresolved. The CDR3 is 13 amino acids. Between the trimmed V and J ends, which lost 2 bases and 10 bases, there was a span of 9 bases. Germline values: CDR1 MNHEY, CDR2 SVGAGI.

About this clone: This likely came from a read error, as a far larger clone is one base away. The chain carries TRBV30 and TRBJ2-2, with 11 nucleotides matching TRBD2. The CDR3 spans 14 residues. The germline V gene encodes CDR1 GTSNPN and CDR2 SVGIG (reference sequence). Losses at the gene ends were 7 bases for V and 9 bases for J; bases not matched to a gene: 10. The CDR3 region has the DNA TGTGCCTCCCTCCGACTAGCGGGAACCCGGGAGCTGTTTTTT. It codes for CASLRLAGTRELFF. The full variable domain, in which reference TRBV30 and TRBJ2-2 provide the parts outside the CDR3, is SQTIHQWPATLVQPVGSPLSLECTVEGTSNPNLYWYRQAAGRGLQLLFYSVGIGQISSEVPQNLSASRPQDRQFILSSKKLLLSDSGFYLCASLRLAGTRELFFGEGSRLTVL.

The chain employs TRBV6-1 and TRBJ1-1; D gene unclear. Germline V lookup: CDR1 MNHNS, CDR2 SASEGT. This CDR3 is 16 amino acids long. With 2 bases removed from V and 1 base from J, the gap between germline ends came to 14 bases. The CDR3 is CASSEWGSVRNTEAFF. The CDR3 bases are TGTGCCAGCAGTGAATGGGGATCTGTAAGGAACACTGAAGCTTTCTTT.

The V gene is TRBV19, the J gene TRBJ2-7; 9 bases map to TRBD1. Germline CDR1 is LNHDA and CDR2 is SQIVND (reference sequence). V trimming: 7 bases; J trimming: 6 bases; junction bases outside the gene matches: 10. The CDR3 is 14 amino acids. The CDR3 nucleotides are TGTGCCAGTATGCCTCGGGACAGGGAGAGCGAGCAGTACTTC. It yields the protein CASMPRDRESEQYF.

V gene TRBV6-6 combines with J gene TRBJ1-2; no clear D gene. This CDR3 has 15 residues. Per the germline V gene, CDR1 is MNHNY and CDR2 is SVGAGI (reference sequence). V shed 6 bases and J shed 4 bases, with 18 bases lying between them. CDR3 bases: TGTGCCAGCAGCCCCCAGGTAGGAGCTGGCTATGGCTACACCTTC. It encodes CASSPQVGAGYGYTF.

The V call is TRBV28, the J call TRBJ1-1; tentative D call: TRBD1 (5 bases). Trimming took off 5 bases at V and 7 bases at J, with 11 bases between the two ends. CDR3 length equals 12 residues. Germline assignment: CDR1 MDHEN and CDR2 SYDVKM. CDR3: CASSPGLGEAFF. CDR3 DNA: TGTGCCAGCAGTCCGGGACTAGGTGAAGCTTTCTTT.

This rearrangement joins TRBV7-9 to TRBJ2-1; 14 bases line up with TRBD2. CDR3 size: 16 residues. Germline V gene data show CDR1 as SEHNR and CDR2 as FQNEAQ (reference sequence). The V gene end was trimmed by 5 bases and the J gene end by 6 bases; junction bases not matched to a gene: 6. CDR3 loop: CASSRGTSGSSNEQFF. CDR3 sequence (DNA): TGTGCCAGCAGCAGAGGGACTAGCGGGAGCTCCAATGAGCAGTTCTTC.

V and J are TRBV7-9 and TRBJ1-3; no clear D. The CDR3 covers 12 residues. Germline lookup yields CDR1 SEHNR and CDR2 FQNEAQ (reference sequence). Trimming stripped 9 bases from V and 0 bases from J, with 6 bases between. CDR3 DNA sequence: TGTGCCAGTAAGAGCTCTGGAAACACCATATATTTT. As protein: CASKSSGNTIYF.

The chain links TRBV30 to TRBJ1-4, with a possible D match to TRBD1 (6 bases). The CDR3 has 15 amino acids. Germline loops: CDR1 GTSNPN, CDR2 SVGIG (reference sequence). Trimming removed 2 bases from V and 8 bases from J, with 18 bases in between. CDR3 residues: CAWSMGTLLGEKLFF. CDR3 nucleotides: TGTGCCTGGAGTATGGGGACACTCCTGGGGGAAAAACTGTTTTTT.

The CDR3 region is CASSPTDKNQPQHF. The CDR3 DNA reads as TGTGCCAGCTCACCCACGGACAAAAATCAGCCCCAGCATTTT. This chain uses TRBV18 with TRBJ1-5; weak D call: TRBD1 (5 bases). V was cut by 3 bases and J by 4 bases, with 10 bases left in between. Germline CDR1 and CDR2: KGHSH and LQKENI. CDR3 length: 14 amino acids.

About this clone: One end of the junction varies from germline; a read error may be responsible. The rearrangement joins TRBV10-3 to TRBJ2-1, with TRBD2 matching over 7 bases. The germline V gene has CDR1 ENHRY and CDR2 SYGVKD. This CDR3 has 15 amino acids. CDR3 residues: CAISESTLTSAPRVF. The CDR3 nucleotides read TGTGCCATCAGTGAGTCGACGCTTACTAGCGCCCCGCGGGTCTTC.

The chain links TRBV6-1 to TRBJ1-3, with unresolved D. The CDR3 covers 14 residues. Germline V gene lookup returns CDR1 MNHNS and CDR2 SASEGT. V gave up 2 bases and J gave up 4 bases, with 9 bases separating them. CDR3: CASSELDRGNTIYF. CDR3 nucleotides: TGTGCCAGCAGTGAACTTGATCGCGGAAACACCATATATTTT.

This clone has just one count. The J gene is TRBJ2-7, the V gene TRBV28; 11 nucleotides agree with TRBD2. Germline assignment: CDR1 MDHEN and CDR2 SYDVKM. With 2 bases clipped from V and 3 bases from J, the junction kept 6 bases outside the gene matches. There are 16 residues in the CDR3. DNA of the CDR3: TGTGCCAGCAGTTTAGCCGGGACTAGCGGTGGCTACGAGCAGTACTTC. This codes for CASSLAGTSGGYEQYF.

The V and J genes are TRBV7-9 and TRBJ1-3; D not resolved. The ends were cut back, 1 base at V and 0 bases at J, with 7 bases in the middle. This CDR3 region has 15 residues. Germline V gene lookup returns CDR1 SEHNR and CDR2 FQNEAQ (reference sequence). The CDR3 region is CASSLGSSSGNTIYF. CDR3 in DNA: TGTGCCAGCAGCTTAGGATCGTCCTCTGGAAACACCATATATTTT.

CDR3 in amino acids: CASSLNRDYLPTTYNEQFF. CDR3 in DNA: TGTGCCAGCAGCCTCAATCGGGACTACTTACCGACCACCTACAATGAGCAGTTCTTC. This rearrangement joins TRBV11-2 to TRBJ2-1, with 7 bases that match TRBD2. V lost 5 bases to trimming and J lost 2 bases; unmatched junction nucleotides: 18. Germline values: CDR1 SGHAT, CDR2 FQNNGV. The CDR3 has 19 residues.

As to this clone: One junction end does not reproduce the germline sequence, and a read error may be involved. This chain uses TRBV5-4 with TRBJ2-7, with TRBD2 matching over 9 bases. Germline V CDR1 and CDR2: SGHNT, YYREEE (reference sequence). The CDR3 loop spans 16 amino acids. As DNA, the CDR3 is TGTGCCAGCAGAAAAGCACCCGGGACTAGCTCCGACGAGCAGTACTTC. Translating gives CASRKAPGTSSDEQYF. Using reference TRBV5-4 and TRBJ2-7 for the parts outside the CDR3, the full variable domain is ETGVTQSPTHLIKTRGQQVTLRCSSQSGHNTVSWYQQALGQGPQFIFQYYREEENGRGNFPPRFSGLQFPNYSSELNVNALELDDSALYLCASRKAPGTSSDEQYFGPGTRLTVT.

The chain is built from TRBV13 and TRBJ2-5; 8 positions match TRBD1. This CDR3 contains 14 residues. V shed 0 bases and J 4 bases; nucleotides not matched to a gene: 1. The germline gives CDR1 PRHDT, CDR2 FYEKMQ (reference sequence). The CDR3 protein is CASSLGQGGETQYF. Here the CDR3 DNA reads TGTGCCAGCAGCTTAGGACAGGGGGGAGAGACCCAGTACTTC.

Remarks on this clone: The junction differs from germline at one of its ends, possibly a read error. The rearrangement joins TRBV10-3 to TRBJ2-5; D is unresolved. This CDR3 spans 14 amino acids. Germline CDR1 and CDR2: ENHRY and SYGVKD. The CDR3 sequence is CASSVKEEQETQYF. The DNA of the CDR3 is TGTGCCAGCAGTGTAAAAGAAGAACAAGAGACCCAGTACTTC.

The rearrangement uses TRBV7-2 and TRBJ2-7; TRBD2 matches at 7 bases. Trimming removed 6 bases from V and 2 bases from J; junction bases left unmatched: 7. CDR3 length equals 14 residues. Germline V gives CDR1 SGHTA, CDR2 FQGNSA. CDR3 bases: TGTGCCAGCAGGAAGGCAGGGACTACCTACGAGCAGTACTTC. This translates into CASRKAGTTYEQYF.

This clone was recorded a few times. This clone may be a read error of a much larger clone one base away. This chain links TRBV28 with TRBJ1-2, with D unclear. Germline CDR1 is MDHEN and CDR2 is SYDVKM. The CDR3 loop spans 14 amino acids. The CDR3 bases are TGTGCCGGCAGTTCGCCCGGGAGATCCTATGGCTACACCTTC. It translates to CAGSSPGRSYGYTF.

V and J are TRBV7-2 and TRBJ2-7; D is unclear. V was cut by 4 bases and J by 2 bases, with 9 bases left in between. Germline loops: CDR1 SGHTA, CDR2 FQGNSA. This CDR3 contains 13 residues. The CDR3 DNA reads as TGTGCCAGCAGCTCCCTCTTAACCTACGAGCAGTACTTC. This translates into CASSSLLTYEQYF.

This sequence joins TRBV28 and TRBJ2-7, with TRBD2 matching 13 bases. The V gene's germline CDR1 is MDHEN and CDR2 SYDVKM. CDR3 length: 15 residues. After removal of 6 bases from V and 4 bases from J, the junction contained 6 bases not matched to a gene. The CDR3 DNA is TGTGCCAGCAGAAGGACTAGCGGGAGCATTTACGAGCAGTACTTC. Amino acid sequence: CASRRTSGSIYEQYF.